This TCR beta chain was identified in a study of human T cells and chemical hapten exposure listed by TCRdb under 2021. Broadly, across the study: For sensitization, 2% DPC in acetone was applied to a roughly 2 cm by roughly 2 cm area of upper inner arm skin. Patients additionally received weekly therapeutic DPC doses to the scalp throughout the approximately 25-week study period. Patch testing was done on the upper back using Finn chambers containing 0.01% DPC, and results were scored after 6 days according to International Contact Dermatitis Research Group standards. Most of the patients in the cohort were female, and the cohort covered alopecia areata with under or over 50% scalp involvement, alopecia totalis and alopecia universalis. The libraries were sequenced as a pool, and the TCR yield per sample differed mostly because of small variations in library volumes within the pool. In alopecia patients, the study followed how the peripheral blood TCR repertoire changed in vivo over primary and secondary sensitization to diphenylcyclopropenone (DPC), a hapten. Blood samples were taken from patients before sensitization (week 0) and at 2, 6 and about 24 weeks after DPC sensitization. Blood for TCR sequencing was provided by twenty-nine alopecia patients at one to four time points (pre-sensitization, 2, 6 and 24 weeks). Results and caveats for the whole study, not just this receptor: After repeated subsampling, changes were observed in the strength of the expansion versus patch-test correlation and in the threshold at which the correlation became significant. Expanded TCRs formed significantly more large CDR3 similarity clusters than pre-sensitization or healthy control sets, consistent with antigen-driven responses. Because every patient had alopecia, a presumed autoimmune disease, the patients' immune response might differ from that of healthy individuals. DPC sensitization did not change the number of TCRs with a frequency above 1 in 1000, and there was no evidence of changes in global repertoire structure. The number of PT1 expanded TCRs positively correlated with patch test score, significant at thresholds 8, 16 and 32 but not 4.

CDR3 length: 14 amino acids, cysteine to phenylalanine. Solely the CDR3 DNA is kept, with 42 bases framed from the first base. CDR1 and CDR2 were assigned from the germline V gene as SGHRS and YFSETQ. V is reduced by 4 bases and J by 5 bases, leaving a spacing of 15 bases between them. This clonotype has a handful of counts. What antigen it recognizes has not been identified. No quality values exist for individual bases; no much larger clone is one base distant. The time point label on this specimen signifies: patch test 3, about 24 weeks after DPC sensitization. According to the study, the label for this sample's treatment or condition signals: therapeutic diphenylcyclopropenone sensitization with weekly scalp DPC. At every patch-test visit, the blood draw took place before the patch test was put on. Patients were considered eligible if aged 18 to 70, diagnosed with alopecia and deemed suitable for DPC therapy, and patients were excluded if pregnant. Total RNA was extracted from unfractionated whole blood that had been collected in Tempus Blood RNA tubes.

Libraries were built with RACE. TCRdb shows the sequencer as NextSeq 500. During library preparation, unique molecular identifiers were attached to individual cDNA molecules so that TCRs could be counted in a quantitative, reproducible way. Each blood RNA sample was used to sequence both TCR alpha and TCR beta chains. As for how the authors treated the data: The median number of TCRs per sample was approximately 98,000, ranging from 23,224 to 690,600. V, J and CDR3 annotation of the TCR reads was carried out using the Decombinator software suite. For the PS versus PT1 abundance plots, all samples were subsampled to the same number of TCRs (28,000). TCRs were defined as expanded if absent before sensitization and observed at least eight times at the 2-week time point. TCRdb took the public reads, trimmed them with fastp at Q25, ran MiXCR for clone calling and kept in-frame beta chains. For every CDR3 protein sequence, its rows merge into one entry that carries the most common genes and DNA. TCRdb, not the original authors, processed these V and J calls. The table for this sample lists roughly 90,000 distinct CDR3 sequences; under 13% of them were counted only once. The ten most abundant clones make up more than 1% of the sample.

This clonotype was obtained from a woman aged 25 to 39 with alopecia areata. Some clones in this sample may be carry-over from other donors' samples. The sample was whole blood, taken in connection with sensitization to the hapten diphenylcyclopropenone (DPC). This chain joins TRBV5-1 to TRBJ2-5; TRBD2 is possibly the D segment (6 matching bases). CDR3 reads: CASSQGGAEETQYF. The nucleotide sequence is TGCGCCAGCAGCCAAGGCGGGGCCGAGGAGACCCAGTACTTC.